Shown below are 5 T cell receptor beta chains from a single sample sequenced in a study of OX40 agonist ivuxolimab in advanced cancers. Measured with immunoSEQ multiplex PCR; TCRdb has only the in-frame clones, and not every one. In the table there are tens of thousands of clones, roughly 89% of which are singletons. The specimen was CD4+ or CD8+ T cells sorted from blood, collected in a trial of the OX40 agonist ivuxolimab. These receptors were obtained from an adult with an advanced solid tumor such as melanoma, head and neck, liver or kidney cancer.

V is TRBV21-1 and J is TRBJ2-5. TRBV21-1 is termed a pseudogene. CDR3 length equals 14 residues. In nucleotides, the CDR3 is TGTGCCAGCAGCTCGAAGGACCGTCCGGAGACCCAGTACTTC. Translation: CASSSKDRPETQYF.

The chain has TRBV7-9 and TRBJ2-3; TRBD1 matches 9 bases. With V trimmed by 7 bases and J by 3 bases, 5 bases remained unmatched. The CDR3 consists of 14 residues. Germline V gene sequence: CDR1 SEHNR, CDR2 FQNEAQ (reference sequence). CDR3 sequence (DNA): TGTGCCAGCACTTGGGGGACAGGGACAGATACGCAGTATTTT. This translates into CASTWGTGTDTQYF. Together with reference TRBV7-9 and TRBJ2-3, the CDR3 gives the full variable domain: DTGVSQNPRHKITKRGQNVTFRCDPISEHNRLYWYRQTLGQGPEFLTYFQNEAQLEKSRLLSDRFSAERPKGSFSTLEIQRTEQGDSAMYLCASTWGTGTDTQYFGPGTRLTVL.

Only one count was recorded for this clone. V is TRBV6-1 and J is TRBJ2-7, with TRBD1 as a possible D gene (5 bases). CDR1 is MNHNS and CDR2 is SASEGT in the germline V gene. The germline V and J ends were trimmed by 1 base and 7 bases, with 14 bases remaining between them. The CDR3 has 14 residues. For the CDR3, the DNA is TGTGCCAGCAGTGAAGGACAGCTACCTACGGAGCAGTACTTC. Translation gives CASSEGQLPTEQYF.

The rearrangement uses TRBV28 and TRBJ1-5; D perhaps matches TRBD1 (5 bases). V lost 8 bases and J lost 4, with 21 bases in between. Germline V lookup: CDR1 MDHEN, CDR2 SYDVKM. There are 16 residues in the CDR3. The CDR3 region has the DNA TGTGCCAGCCGGGGTCCCGGGACCGCCAAAAATCAGCCCCAGCATTTT. Translating it yields CASRGPGTAKNQPQHF. Supplemented by reference TRBV28 and TRBJ1-5, the full variable domain reads DVKVTQSSRYLVKRTGEKVFLECVQDMDHENMFWYRQDPGLGLRLIYFSYDVKMKEKGDIPEGYSVSREKKERFSLILESASTNQTSMYLCASRGPGTAKNQPQHFGDGTRLSIL.

The genes are TRBV4-3 and TRBJ2-1; a possible D gene is TRBD2 (5 bases). CDR1 LGHNA and CDR2 YSLEER come from the germline V gene. V lost 3 bases, J lost 6 bases, and 6 bases lay in between. This CDR3 spans 12 amino acids. The CDR3 region has the DNA TGCGCCAGCAGCCAGAGGGCCAATGAGCAGTTCTTC. It codes for CASSQRANEQFF.